Below are 18 T cell receptor beta chains sequenced from a single sample in a study of T cell clonality in common variable immunodeficiency. The data were produced by immunoSEQ multiplex PCR, yet TCRdb's version contains in-frame clones alone and is incomplete. In total the sample includes roughly 34,000 clones, none of them seen once. Sample: peripheral blood mononuclear cells. The receptors originated from a person aged 18 to 75 in good health.

Many counts were recorded for this clone. The read ends 3 residues early relative to the CDR3; the germline J gene fills the gap. This sequence joins TRBV20-1 and TRBJ1-1; weak D call: TRBD1 (6 bases). The CDR3 extends over 15 amino acids. Germline V CDR1 and CDR2: DFQATT, SNEGSKA (reference sequence). Trimming pared 0 bases from V and 0 bases from J, leaving 11 bases between. Incomplete CDR3 DNA: TGCAGTGCTAGAGATGGGGGCCTAATGAACACTGAA. It codes for CSARDGGLMNTE. Given in full, the CDR3 is CSARDGGLMNTEAFF.

In this sample, this clone turned up many times. The read falls 3 residues short of the CDR3 end, and the missing part is taken from the germline J gene. V usage is TRBV4-1 and J usage is TRBJ2-7; D perhaps matches TRBD1 (6 bases). The germline V gene has CDR1 MGHRA and CDR2 YSYEKL. Trimming took off 1 base at V and 3 bases at J, with 7 bases between the two ends. CDR3 length equals 13 residues. The CDR3 reads CASSQGGRYEQYF. CDR3 bases read: TGCGCCAGCAGCCAAGGGGGGCGCTACGAG.

This clone came up many times. Read sequence stops 3 residues before the CDR3 end, and the germline J gene provides the missing end. The gene calls are TRBV4-1 and TRBJ2-7; maybe TRBD1 (5 bases). The CDR3 consists of 13 residues. V was shortened by 0 bases and J by 3 bases, with 6 bases between the two germline ends. Per germline, CDR1 MGHRA and CDR2 YSYEKL. CDR3 bases read: TGCGCCAGCAGCCAAGACCAGGGCTACGAG. It translates to CASSQDQGYE. The whole CDR3 reads CASSQDQGYEQYF.

This clone was seen ten or more times. Read coverage stops 3 residues before the CDR3 terminus; the germline J gene supplies the remainder. The V and J genes are TRBV18 and TRBJ2-5; 11 positions match TRBD1. Germline V gene data show CDR1 as KGHSH and CDR2 as LQKENI. J lost 4 bases, V lost 0 bases, and 7 bases had no gene match. The CDR3 spans 17 residues. The CDR3 region is CASSPPQRTGGRETQYF. The part of the CDR3 DNA that was read is TGTGCCAGCTCACCACCACAAAGGACAGGGGGCAGAGAGACC.

This clone was recorded at least ten times. The read falls 3 residues short of the CDR3 end, and the missing part is taken from the germline J gene. The chain carries TRBV7-9 and TRBJ2-1; 10 bases line up with TRBD2. Germline V gives CDR1 SEHNR, CDR2 FQNEAQ (reference sequence). The CDR3 is 15 amino acids. The trim removed 5 bases at V and 6 bases at J, leaving 7 bases unmatched. The CDR3 is CASSANSGRFNEQFF. The CDR3 DNA, read in part, is TGTGCCAGCAGCGCAAATAGCGGGAGGTTCAATGAG.

Ten or more counts support this clone. The CDR3 is cut off 3 residues early in the read; its end comes from the germline J gene. This rearrangement joins TRBV5-1 to TRBJ2-7; tentative D call: TRBD1 (6 bases). V shed 0 bases and J shed 0 bases, with 10 bases lying between them. The CDR3 loop spans 15 amino acids. Germline V CDR1 and CDR2: SGHRS, YFSETQ. The CDR3 here is CASSLAGTLSYEQYF. CDR3 bases read: TGCGCCAGCAGCTTGGCCGGGACACTCTCCTACGAG.

This clone was seen ten or more times. The read ends 3 residues early relative to the CDR3; the germline J gene fills the gap. The V and J genes are TRBV7-9 and TRBJ2-7; D gene unclear. This CDR3 spans 13 amino acids. The germline gives CDR1 SEHNR, CDR2 FQNEAQ (reference sequence). V was cut by 6 bases and J by 3 bases, with 12 bases left in between. The CDR3 bases that were read are TGTGCCAGCAGTCCAGCGAGTGTCTACGAG. This sequence encodes CASSPASVYE. The complete CDR3 sequence is CASSPASVYEQYF. Full variable domain (outside the CDR3, taken from reference TRBV7-9 and TRBJ2-7): DTGVSQNPRHKITKRGQNVTFRCDPISEHNRLYWYRQTLGQGPEFLTYFQNEAQLEKSRLLSDRFSAERPKGSFSTLEIQRTEQGDSAMYLCASSPASVYEQYFGPGTRLTVT.

This clone was picked up many times. The read terminates 3 residues before the CDR3 end, so the remaining end is supplied by the germline J gene. The V gene is TRBV3-1 (or the pseudogene TRBV3-2), the J gene TRBJ2-7; 10 bases are a match to TRBD2. CDR1 is LGHDT and CDR2 is YNNKEL in the germline V gene (reference sequence). The CDR3 totals 15 residues. V shed 3 bases, J shed 0 bases, and the junction held 2 bases outside the gene matches. The CDR3 loop is CASSQASGSSYEQYF. CDR3 DNA, as far as it was read: TGTGCCAGCAGCCAGGCTAGCGGGAGCTCCTACGAG.

This clone has at least ten counts. The CDR3 end falls 3 residues outside the read, so it is completed with the germline J gene. V usage is TRBV5-1 and J usage is TRBJ1-5; D gene ambiguous. Germline CDR1 SGHRS, CDR2 YFSETQ. Trimming took off 4 bases at V and 0 bases at J, with 5 bases between the two ends. The CDR3 extends over 13 amino acids. The sequenced CDR3 bases are TGCGCCAGCAGCCGCGATAGCAATCAGCCC. This translates into CASSRDSNQP. From start to end, the CDR3 is CASSRDSNQPQHF.

This clone was detected many times. The CDR3 end is not reached by the read, which stops 3 residues before it; the germline J gene fills it in. This sequence joins TRBV19 and TRBJ2-7; 7 nucleotides match TRBD2. The trim removed 4 bases at V and 4 bases at J, leaving 7 bases unmatched. Germline values: CDR1 LNHDA, CDR2 SQIVND (reference sequence). This CDR3 comprises 14 residues. The CDR3 spells CASSTEGLFYEQYF. CDR3 DNA, as far as it was read: TGTGCCAGTAGTACGGAGGGACTATTTTACGAG.

This clone was detected many times. The CDR3 end is not reached by the read, which stops 3 residues before it; the germline J gene fills it in. The chain has TRBV7-2 and TRBJ1-2; D possibly corresponds to TRBD1 (6 bases). The CDR3 extends over 13 amino acids. CDR1 is SGHTA, CDR2 FQGNSA, per germline. The CDR3 loop reads CASRRGGGQGYTF. The CDR3 bases that were read are TGTGCCAGCAGGCGAGGGGGAGGGCAGGGC. Supplemented by reference TRBV7-2 and TRBJ1-2, the full variable domain reads GAGVSQSPSNKVTEKGKDVELRCDPISGHTALYWYRQSLGQGLEFLIYFQGNSAPDKSGLPSDRFSAERTGGSVSTLTIQRTQQEDSAVYLCASRRGGGQGYTFGSGTRLTVV.

This clone was counted at least ten times. With the read ending 3 residues before the CDR3 end, the germline J gene is used to fill in that end. This rearrangement joins TRBV7-9 to TRBJ1-4; D gene ambiguous. The CDR3 loop spans 15 amino acids. The V gene lost 2 bases and the J gene lost 0 bases, with 7 bases spanning the gap. Looked up from germline, CDR1 is SEHNR and CDR2 is FQNEAQ (reference sequence). The part of the CDR3 DNA that was read is TGTGCCAGCAGCTTACAGGCTGCAACTAATGAAAAA. Translated: CASSLQAATNEK. From start to end, the CDR3 is CASSLQAATNEKLFF. Complete variable domain (other parts from reference TRBV7-9 and TRBJ1-4): DTGVSQNPRHKITKRGQNVTFRCDPISEHNRLYWYRQTLGQGPEFLTYFQNEAQLEKSRLLSDRFSAERPKGSFSTLEIQRTEQGDSAMYLCASSLQAATNEKLFFGSGTQLSVL.

This clone was seen at least ten times. The read terminates 3 residues ahead of where the CDR3 ends, so the germline J gene completes it. This rearrangement joins TRBV5-6 to TRBJ2-7, with TRBD2 identical over 7 bases. V trimming: 4 bases; J trimming: 0 bases; junction bases outside the gene matches: 7. Per the germline V gene, CDR1 is SGHDT and CDR2 is YYEEEE. The CDR3 is 15 residues long. Here the CDR3 reads CASSQGSGISYEQYF. CDR3 bases read: TGTGCCAGCAGCCAAGGGAGCGGGATCTCCTACGAG.

There are a few counts of this clone. The read ends 3 residues before the CDR3 terminus; that terminus is restored from the germline J gene. The chain links TRBV20-1 to TRBJ2-5; maybe TRBD1 (5 bases). The V end was cut by 3 bases, the J end by 1 base, with 12 bases between. In germline, CDR1 is DFQATT, CDR2 SNEGSKA (reference sequence). CDR3 size: 14 residues. This CDR3 is CSASSTVPQETQYF. CDR3 DNA, as far as it was read: TGCAGTGCTAGCTCGACAGTTCCCCAAGAGACC.

This clone showed up many times. Read data end 3 residues before the CDR3 end; the end is taken from the germline J gene. This chain uses TRBV28 with TRBJ1-5, with 7 bases aligning to TRBD1. The CDR3 loop spans 13 amino acids. From germline, CDR1 is MDHEN and CDR2 SYDVKM. J lost 4 bases, V lost 8 bases, and 5 bases had no gene match. CDR3 bases read: TGTGCCAGCCTCCAACAGGGGAATCAGCCC. Amino acid sequence: CASLQQGNQP. The whole CDR3 protein is CASLQQGNQPQHF.

This clone was counted at least ten times. With the read ending 3 residues before the CDR3 end, the germline J gene is used to fill in that end. The chain combines TRBV20-1 with TRBJ2-4; possibly TRBD1 for D (6 bases). Per germline, CDR1 DFQATT and CDR2 SNEGSKA (reference sequence). V was cut by 5 bases and J by 0 bases, with 11 bases left in between. The CDR3 covers 14 residues. CDR3 in amino acids: CSAHGQLAKNIQYF. CDR3 bases read: TGCAGTGCTCACGGACAGTTAGCCAAAAACATT.

This clone turned up a few times. The read falls 3 residues short of the CDR3 end, and the missing part is taken from the germline J gene. The chain carries TRBV6-4 and TRBJ2-2, with D tentatively TRBD1 (6 bases). Trimming cost V 6 bases and J 5 bases, with 19 bases left between them. Germline CDR1 is MRHNA and CDR2 is SNTAGT. This CDR3 has 16 amino acids. The CDR3 spells CASRLQGGRSTGELFF. The sequenced part of the CDR3 DNA is TGTGCCAGCAGACTACAGGGCGGTAGAAGTACCGGGGAG.

There are many counts of this clone. The CDR3 goes on 3 residues after the read ends, and that part is filled in from the germline J gene. This sequence joins TRBV7-3 and TRBJ2-1; a possible D gene is TRBD1 (6 bases). There are 20 residues in the CDR3. CDR1 and CDR2 from the germline V gene are SGHTA and FQGTGA. Trimming removed 0 bases at V and 6 bases at J, with 27 bases between. This chain's CDR3 is CASSLTVRGLGPTGINEQFF. The sequenced CDR3 bases are TGTGCCAGCAGCTTAACAGTTCGAGGATTGGGCCCCACAGGGATCAATGAG.